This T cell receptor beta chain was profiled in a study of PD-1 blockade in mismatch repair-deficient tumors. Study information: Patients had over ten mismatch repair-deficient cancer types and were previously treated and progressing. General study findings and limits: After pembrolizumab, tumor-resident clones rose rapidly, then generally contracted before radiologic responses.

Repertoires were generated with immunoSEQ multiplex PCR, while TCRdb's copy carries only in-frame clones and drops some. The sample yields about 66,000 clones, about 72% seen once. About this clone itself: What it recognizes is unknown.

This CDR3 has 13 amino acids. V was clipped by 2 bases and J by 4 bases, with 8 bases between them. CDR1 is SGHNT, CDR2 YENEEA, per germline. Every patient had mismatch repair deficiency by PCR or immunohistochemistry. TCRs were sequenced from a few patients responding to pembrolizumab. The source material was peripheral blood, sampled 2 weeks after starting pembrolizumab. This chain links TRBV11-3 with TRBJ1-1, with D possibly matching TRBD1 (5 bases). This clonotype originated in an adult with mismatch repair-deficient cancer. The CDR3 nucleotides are TGTGCCAGCAGCTTAAAGGGGCCCACTGAAGCTTTCTTT. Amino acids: CASSLKGPTEAFF.